This T cell receptor beta chain was documented in a study of cytomegalovirus exposure and HLA in healthy donors. General observations from the study: Cytomegalovirus-associated status was assigned to approximately 160 TCR beta chains.

Points on this clone: Antigen unknown.

CDR1 is SNHLY and CDR2 is FYNNEI in the germline V gene. Trimming removed 6 bases at V and 9 bases at J, with 15 bases between. There are 13 residues in the CDR3. Primers for the PCR totalled 60 Vbeta and 13 Jbeta. Sequencing was performed with immunoSEQ multiplex PCR; in TCRdb, only in-frame clones are kept and a portion is missing. The sample includes about 130,000 clones, around 77% of them seen just once. The specimen sequenced was PBMCs. This chain uses TRBV2 with TRBJ2-1; tentative D call: TRBD2 (6 bases). The clonotype was recovered from a man between 50 and 59 years old in good health and CMV-seronegative. The CDR3 loop reads CASRLASGGEQFF. Written as DNA, the CDR3 is TGTGCCAGCAGGCTAGCGAGCGGTGGTGAGCAGTTCTTC.